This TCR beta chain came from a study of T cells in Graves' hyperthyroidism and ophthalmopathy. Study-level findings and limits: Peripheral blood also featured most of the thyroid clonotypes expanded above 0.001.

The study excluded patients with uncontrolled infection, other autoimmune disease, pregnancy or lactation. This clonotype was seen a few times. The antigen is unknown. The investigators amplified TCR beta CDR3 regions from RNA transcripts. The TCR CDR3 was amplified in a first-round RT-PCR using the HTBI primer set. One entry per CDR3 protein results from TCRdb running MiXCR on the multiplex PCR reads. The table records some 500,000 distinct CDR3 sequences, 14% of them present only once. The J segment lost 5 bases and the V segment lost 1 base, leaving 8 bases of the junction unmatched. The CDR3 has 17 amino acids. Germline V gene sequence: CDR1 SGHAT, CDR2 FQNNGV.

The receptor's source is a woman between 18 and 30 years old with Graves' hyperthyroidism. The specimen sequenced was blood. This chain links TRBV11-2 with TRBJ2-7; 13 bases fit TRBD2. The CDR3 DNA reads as TGTGCCAGCAGCTTAGCGGGCGCAGGACTAGCGGGAGACGAGCAGTACGTC. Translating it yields CASSLAGAGLAGDEQYV.